The 21 T cell receptor beta chains presented below share a single source sample, sequenced in a study of cytomegalovirus exposure and HLA in healthy donors. This table comes from immunoSEQ multiplex PCR, and its TCRdb copy is limited to in-frame clones, with some not included. The sample lists roughly 150,000 clones; 88% were seen once. The material sequenced was PBMCs. These receptors came from a man between 18 and 29 years old in good health and CMV-seronegative.

This chain links TRBV27 with TRBJ2-5, with 7 bases identical to TRBD1. CDR3 length: 14 residues. V lost 5 bases and J lost 3; bases outside the gene matches: 6. Germline CDR1 reads MNHEY; CDR2 reads SMNVEV (reference sequence). As DNA, the CDR3 is TGTGCCAGCAGTACACACAGGGGAGAAGAGACCCAGTACTTC. This encodes CASSTHRGEETQYF.

J is TRBJ1-4 and V is TRBV4-2, with 8 bases aligning to TRBD1. Trimming removed 3 bases from V and 6 bases from J; junction bases left unmatched: 9. Germline V lookup: CDR1 LGHNA, CDR2 YNFKEQ. The CDR3 has 16 residues. CDR3 amino acids: CASSQAQGQDYEKLFF. CDR3 DNA: TGTGCCAGCAGCCAGGCACAGGGACAGGATTATGAAAAACTGTTTTTT.

The genes are TRBV6-5 and TRBJ1-6; D unclear. The CDR3 consists of 15 residues. Trimming pared 5 bases from V and 13 bases from J, leaving 21 bases between. CDR1 and CDR2 (germline): MNHEY, SVGAGI. This CDR3 reads CASSQVDTYQYPLHF. The CDR3 bases are TGTGCCAGCAGTCAAGTTGACACATACCAATATCCCCTCCACTTT.

The chain is built from TRBV12-5 and TRBJ2-1, with 7 bases matching TRBD1. The germline CDR1 and CDR2 sequences are LGHNT and FRNRAP. There are 15 residues in the CDR3. With V trimmed by 7 bases and J by 7 bases, 13 bases remained unmatched. The CDR3: CASALQGGANNEQFF. CDR3 in DNA: TGTGCTAGTGCCCTCCAAGGGGGCGCTAATAATGAGCAGTTCTTC.

The J gene is TRBJ2-7, the V gene TRBV6-1, with D maybe TRBD1 (6 bases). Germline lookup yields CDR1 MNHNS and CDR2 SASEGT. V dropped 7 bases and J dropped 5 bases, with 15 bases sitting between them. CDR3 length equals 13 residues. In nucleotides, the CDR3 is TGTGCCAGCAATTGGGACAACCCCAACGAGCAGTACTTC. It specifies CASNWDNPNEQYF.

CDR3 nucleotides: TGTGCCAGCAGGTTATACACAGATACGCAGTATTTT. Encoded protein: CASRLYTDTQYF. The rearrangement uses TRBV7-9 and TRBJ2-3; D not certain. This CDR3 comprises 12 residues. Trimming cost V 6 bases and J 2 bases, with 6 bases left between them. Germline CDR1 reads SEHNR; CDR2 reads FQNEAQ (reference sequence).

The V and J genes are TRBV2 and TRBJ2-2; 12 nucleotides agree with TRBD1. In germline, CDR1 is SNHLY, CDR2 FYNNEI. J lost 5 bases, V lost 6 bases, and 4 bases had no gene match. The CDR3 has 15 amino acids. In nucleotides, the CDR3 is TGTGCCAGCAGGGGACAGGGGGCTCGTACCGGGGAGCTGTTTTTT. Translated: CASRGQGARTGELFF.

The chain recombines TRBV30 with TRBJ1-5, with TRBD1 matching 9 bases. V lost 0 bases, J lost 7 bases, and 10 bases stayed unmatched. CDR1 GTSNPN and CDR2 SVGIG come from the germline V gene (reference sequence). This CDR3 spans 16 amino acids. The CDR3 loop is CAWSVKDRGFGQPQHF. The DNA of the CDR3 is TGTGCCTGGAGTGTAAAGGACAGGGGTTTTGGACAGCCCCAGCATTTT.

The J gene is TRBJ2-1, the V gene TRBV28; the D is unclear. The CDR3 has 14 amino acids. The germline V gene encodes CDR1 MDHEN and CDR2 SYDVKM. Trimming took off 5 bases at V and 5 bases at J, with 13 bases between the two ends. CDR3 sequence (DNA): TGTGCCAGCAGTCACCCGTCCTACGACAATGAGCAGTTCTTC. Encoded protein: CASSHPSYDNEQFF.

The chain has TRBV28 and TRBJ1-1; TRBD1 matches at 7 bases. V gave up 5 bases and J gave up 1 base; unmatched junction bases: 4. The germline V gene has CDR1 MDHEN and CDR2 SYDVKM. This CDR3 contains 14 residues. The CDR3 reads CASSLDRENTEAFF. CDR3 in DNA: TGTGCCAGCAGTCTAGACAGGGAGAACACTGAAGCTTTCTTT.

In its sample, this clone was seen once. The chain employs TRBV11-2 and TRBJ1-1; TRBD1 aligns across 8 bases. This CDR3 comprises 14 residues. V shed 3 bases and J 2 bases; nucleotides not matched to a gene: 2. Germline loops: CDR1 SGHAT, CDR2 FQNNGV. The CDR3 coding sequence is TGTGCCAGCAGCTTGACAGGGGTTAACACTGAAGCTTTCTTT. It specifies CASSLTGVNTEAFF.

The V call is TRBV6-6, the J call TRBJ2-7; the D gene is possibly TRBD1 (6 bases). Trimming pared 3 bases from V and 3 bases from J, leaving 12 bases between. The CDR3 totals 14 residues. Germline assignment: CDR1 MNHNY and CDR2 SVGAGI (reference sequence). For the CDR3, the DNA is TGTGCCAGCAGTTATGGAGAAGGGGGCTACGAGCAGTACTTC. The encoded protein is CASSYGEGGYEQYF.

The V and J genes are TRBV6-6 and TRBJ2-1, with 7 bases that match TRBD2. V trimming: 10 bases; J trimming: 4 bases; junction bases outside the gene matches: 10. The V gene's germline CDR1 is MNHNY and CDR2 SVGAGI (reference sequence). This CDR3 contains 14 residues. The CDR3 sequence is CATSSTREYNEQFF. The DNA of the CDR3 is TGTGCCACCTCCTCCACGCGGGAGTACAATGAGCAGTTCTTC.

This clone has more than one count but fewer than ten. The genes are TRBV11-3 and TRBJ2-7; 8 nucleotides match TRBD1. V dropped 8 bases and J dropped 2; count of bases not matched to a gene: 8. The CDR3 runs 14 residues. Per germline, CDR1 SGHNT and CDR2 YENEEA. The CDR3 DNA follows: TGTGCCAGCTCCTCAGGGGGCCCAGCCTACGAGCAGTACTTC. It specifies CASSSGGPAYEQYF.

The chain carries TRBV18 and TRBJ2-1; 8 bases agree with TRBD1. V trimming: 0 bases; J trimming: 6 bases; junction bases outside the gene matches: 7. This CDR3 is 16 amino acids long. Germline CDR1 is KGHSH and CDR2 is LQKENI. This CDR3 is CASSPPRQGFGNEQFF. The CDR3 region has the DNA TGTGCCAGCTCACCACCGAGACAGGGGTTCGGCAATGAGCAGTTCTTC.

J is TRBJ2-7 and V is TRBV5-6, with D perhaps TRBD2 (6 bases). The V gene's germline CDR1 is SGHDT and CDR2 YYEEEE. V lost 1 base to trimming and J lost 2 bases, with 7 bases between them. The CDR3 consists of 13 residues. The CDR3 DNA is TGTGCCAGCAGCTTGTCGGGGGCCTACGAGCAGTACTTC. Residues: CASSLSGAYEQYF.

The chain carries TRBV6-1 and TRBJ2-5; tentatively, D is TRBD2 (6 bases). V dropped 6 bases and J dropped 4 bases, with 12 bases sitting between them. CDR3 size: 13 residues. Germline assignment: CDR1 MNHNS and CDR2 SASEGT. In DNA, the CDR3 is TGTGCCAGCAGCCCCGTCGGGGGAGAGACCCAGTACTTC. Protein sequence: CASSPVGGETQYF.

V gene TRBV6-1 combines with J gene TRBJ2-1, with TRBD2 identical over 11 bases. Germline CDR1 reads MNHNS; CDR2 reads SASEGT. Trimming took 3 bases from V and 3 from J; bases not matched to a gene: 1. The CDR3 is made up of 15 amino acids. The CDR3 sequence is CASSEGLADYNEQFF. The CDR3 DNA sequence: TGTGCCAGCAGTGAGGGACTAGCGGACTACAATGAGCAGTTCTTC.

The chain carries TRBV5-1 and TRBJ1-3; no reliable D call. CDR1 is SGHRS and CDR2 is YFSETQ in the germline V gene. The CDR3 extends over 15 amino acids. Trimming pared 1 base from V and 0 bases from J, leaving 8 bases between. The CDR3 here is CASSLPDYSGNTIYF. The CDR3 DNA is TGCGCCAGCAGCTTGCCAGACTACTCTGGAAACACCATATATTTT.

DNA for the CDR3: TGTGCCAGCAGCGTGGGGACAGGGGTGAAGGGAAACACCATATATTTT. Residues: CASSVGTGVKGNTIYF. The chain is built from TRBV9 and TRBJ1-3; 10 bases map to TRBD1. Germline V gene data show CDR1 as SGDLS and CDR2 as YYNGEE. This CDR3 comprises 16 residues. V lost 2 bases to trimming and J lost 4 bases; unmatched junction nucleotides: 6.

This clone has a single count. The V and J genes are TRBV27 and TRBJ2-7, with 11 positions matching TRBD1. The V segment lost 3 bases and the J segment 3 bases; nucleotides outside the gene matches: 7. The length of the CDR3 is 16 residues. Germline V lookup: CDR1 MNHEY, CDR2 SMNVEV (reference sequence). CDR3: CASSFRDRGSDYEQYV. The CDR3 DNA follows: TGTGCCAGCAGTTTCAGGGACAGGGGGTCAGACTACGAGCAGTACGTC.